Listed below are T cell receptor beta chains from one sample, sequenced in a study of molecular identifiers for immune sequencing clone quantification. MiXCR, applied by TCRdb to the PCR reads, yields one record per CDR3 protein. The repertoire holds 97,000 or so distinct CDR3 sequences, with about 35% as singletons. The sample taken for sequencing was naive CD8+ T cells from blood, with Jurkat cell RNA spiked in. These receptors originate from a human donor in good health. Some libraries in this study had Jurkat cell RNA spiked in. Each CDR3 is given with its conserved first and last residue. The order of the fields is V gene, D gene, J gene, clone size, CDR3 DNA, CDR3 protein. A D gene is named only where the DNA matches it firmly. Not every row has a clone size; where given, it reads once, few, many or a size class.

TRBV12-3/TRBV12-4	TRBD2	TRBJ2-5	.	TGTGCCAGCGGTCCGAGGACTAGCGGGAGTCCTGAGACCCAGTACTTC	CASGPRTSGSPETQYF
TRBV5-6	.	TRBJ2-5	many	TGTGCCAGCAGCCGACCACTAAGAGGAGAGACCCAGTACTTC	CASSRPLRGETQYF
TRBV29-1	.	TRBJ1-1	few	TGCAGCGTTGAAGATCGTTGGGGCAAAATAACTGAAGCTTTCTTT	CSVEDRWGKITEAFF
TRBV6-5	.	TRBJ1-4	many	TGTGCCAGCAGTTACTCTGGATCTTCAACTAATGAAAAACTGTTTTTT	CASSYSGSSTNEKLFF
TRBV12-3/TRBV12-4	.	TRBJ2-3	many	TGTGCCAGCAGTTTTATAGGGTCCACAGATACGCAGTATTTT	CASSFIGSTDTQYF
TRBV4-3	.	TRBJ1-1	.	TGCGCCAGCAGCCTTTTTTTGGGGAACACTGAAGCTTTCTTT	CASSLFLGNTEAFF
TRBV28	.	TRBJ2-1	.	TGTGCCAGCAGTCCTGCCGAGCGTATGTACAATGAGCAGTTCTTC	CASSPAERMYNEQFF
TRBV7-3	TRBD2	TRBJ2-3	.	TGTGCCAGCAGCTTAGCGGGAGGGCCGGATGATACGCAGTATTTT	CASSLAGGPDDTQYF
TRBV6-6	.	TRBJ2-2	.	TGTGCCAGCAGTTACTTCTATAGCCCGAACACCGGGGAGCTGTTTTTT	CASSYFYSPNTGELFF
TRBV6-6	.	TRBJ1-5	.	TGTGCCAGCAGTTACTCTCCGGCAGATACGCAGCATTTT	CASSYSPADTQHF
TRBV7-2	TRBD1	TRBJ1-1	many	TGTGCCAGCAGAACGGACAGGGCTATGAACACTGAAGCTTTCTTT	CASRTDRAMNTEAFF
TRBV6-1	.	TRBJ2-4	.	TGTGCCAGCGCAGGGACCCCCAAAAACATTCAGTACTTC	CASAGTPKNIQYF
TRBV5-5	.	TRBJ2-6	many	TGTGCCAGCAGCTTGTGGACAGCTGGGGCCAACGTCCTGACTTTC	CASSLWTAGANVLTF
TRBV7-2	.	TRBJ1-4	few	TGTGCCAGCAGCTTAATCGACAGTTATAATGAAAAACTGTTTTTT	CASSLIDSYNEKLFF
TRBV29-1	.	TRBJ2-7	few	TGCAGCACCTCGGACAACTCCTACGAGCAGTACTTC	CSTSDNSYEQYF
TRBV20-1	.	TRBJ2-7	.	TGCAGTGCTAGAGTTCTGGGAAGCGGAGTGCAGTACTTC	CSARVLGSGVQYF
TRBV4-2	.	TRBJ2-7	.	TGTGCCAGCAGCCAAGAGGACACCCTCAATTTCAACGAGCAGTACTTC	CASSQEDTLNFNEQYF
TRBV5-3	TRBD2	TRBJ2-4	.	TGTGCCAGCAGCCAGACTAGCGGGAGAAGAAACATTCAGTACTTC	CASSQTSGRRNIQYF
TRBV7-3	.	TRBJ2-3	few	TGTGCCAGCAGCGAGGTGGGAGTCACAGATACGCAGTATTTT	CASSEVGVTDTQYF
TRBV19	.	TRBJ1-1	.	TGTGCCAGTAGTTCCTCGTCCCTGGGATCCACTGAAGCTTTCTTT	CASSSSSLGSTEAFF
TRBV27	.	TRBJ1-2	.	TGTGCCAGCAGACAAGGGCACTATGGCTACACCTTC	CASRQGHYGYTF
TRBV4-2	.	TRBJ1-5	many	TGTGCCAGCAGCCACTCAGGTTCAGTCAATCAGCCCCAGCATTTT	CASSHSGSVNQPQHF
TRBV27	.	TRBJ2-7	.	TGTGCCAGCAATTCAGTGATCAGGGCTGGCGAGCAGTACTTC	CASNSVIRAGEQYF
TRBV6-5	TRBD1	TRBJ2-3	.	TGTGCCAGCAGAACAGGGGATTTGTCGCAGTATTTT	CASRTGDLSQYF
TRBV19	.	TRBJ2-7	few	TGTGCCAGTAGCCCGCAGGGGATCGGCTACGAGCAGTACTTC	CASSPQGIGYEQYF
TRBV12-3/TRBV12-4	TRBD2	TRBJ2-2	many	TGTGCCAGCAGTAACCAGCGGGAGGGCCGGAGGGAGCTGTTTTTT	CASSNQREGRRELFF
TRBV6-2/TRBV6-3	TRBD2	TRBJ2-7	.	TGTGCCAGCAGTTACCTAGGGGACTATCTCTCCTACGAGCAGTACTTC	CASSYLGDYLSYEQYF
TRBV4-3	.	TRBJ2-5	.	TGCGCCAGCAGCCAAGAGGTTCCGGCAGTGCAAGAGACCCAGTACTTC	CASSQEVPAVQETQYF